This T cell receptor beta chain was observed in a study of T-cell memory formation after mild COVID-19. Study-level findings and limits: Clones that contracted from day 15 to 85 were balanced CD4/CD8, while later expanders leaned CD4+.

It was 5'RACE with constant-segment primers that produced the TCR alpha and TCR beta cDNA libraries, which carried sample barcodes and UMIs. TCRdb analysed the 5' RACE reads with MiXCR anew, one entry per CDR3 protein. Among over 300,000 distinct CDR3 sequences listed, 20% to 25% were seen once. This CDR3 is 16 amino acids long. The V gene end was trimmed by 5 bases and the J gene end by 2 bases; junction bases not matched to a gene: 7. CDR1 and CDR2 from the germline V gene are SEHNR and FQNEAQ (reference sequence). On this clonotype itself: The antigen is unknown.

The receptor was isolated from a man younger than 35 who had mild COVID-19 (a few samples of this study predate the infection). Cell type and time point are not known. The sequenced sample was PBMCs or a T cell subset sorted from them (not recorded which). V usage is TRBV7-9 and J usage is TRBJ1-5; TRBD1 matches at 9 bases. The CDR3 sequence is CASSDGTGRGNQPQHF. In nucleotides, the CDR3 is TGTGCCAGCAGCGACGGGACAGGGCGCGGCAATCAGCCCCAGCATTTT.